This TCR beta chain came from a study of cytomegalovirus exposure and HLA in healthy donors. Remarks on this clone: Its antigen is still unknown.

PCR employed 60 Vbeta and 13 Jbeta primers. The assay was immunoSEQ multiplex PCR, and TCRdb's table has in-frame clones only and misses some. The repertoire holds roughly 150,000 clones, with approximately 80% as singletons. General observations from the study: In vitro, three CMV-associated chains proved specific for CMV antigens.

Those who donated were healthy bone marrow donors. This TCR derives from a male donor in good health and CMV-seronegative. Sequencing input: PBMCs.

This CDR3 reads CASSSPAGGNTEAFF. Here the CDR3 DNA reads TGTGCCAGTAGTTCCCCGGCAGGGGGGAACACTGAAGCTTTCTTT. The rearrangement joins TRBV19 to TRBJ1-1, with TRBD1 matching 7 bases. This CDR3 spans 15 amino acids. Germline V gene sequence: CDR1 LNHDA, CDR2 SQIVND (reference sequence). J gave up 1 base and V 5 bases, and 7 bases lay outside the gene matches. The complete variable domain, with remaining parts taken from reference TRBV19 and TRBJ1-1, reads DGGITQSPKYLFRKEGQNVTLSCEQNLNHDAMYWYRQDPGQGLRLIYYSQIVNDFQKGDIAEGYSVSREKKESFPLTVTSAQKNPTAFYLCASSSPAGGNTEAFFGQGTRLTVV.